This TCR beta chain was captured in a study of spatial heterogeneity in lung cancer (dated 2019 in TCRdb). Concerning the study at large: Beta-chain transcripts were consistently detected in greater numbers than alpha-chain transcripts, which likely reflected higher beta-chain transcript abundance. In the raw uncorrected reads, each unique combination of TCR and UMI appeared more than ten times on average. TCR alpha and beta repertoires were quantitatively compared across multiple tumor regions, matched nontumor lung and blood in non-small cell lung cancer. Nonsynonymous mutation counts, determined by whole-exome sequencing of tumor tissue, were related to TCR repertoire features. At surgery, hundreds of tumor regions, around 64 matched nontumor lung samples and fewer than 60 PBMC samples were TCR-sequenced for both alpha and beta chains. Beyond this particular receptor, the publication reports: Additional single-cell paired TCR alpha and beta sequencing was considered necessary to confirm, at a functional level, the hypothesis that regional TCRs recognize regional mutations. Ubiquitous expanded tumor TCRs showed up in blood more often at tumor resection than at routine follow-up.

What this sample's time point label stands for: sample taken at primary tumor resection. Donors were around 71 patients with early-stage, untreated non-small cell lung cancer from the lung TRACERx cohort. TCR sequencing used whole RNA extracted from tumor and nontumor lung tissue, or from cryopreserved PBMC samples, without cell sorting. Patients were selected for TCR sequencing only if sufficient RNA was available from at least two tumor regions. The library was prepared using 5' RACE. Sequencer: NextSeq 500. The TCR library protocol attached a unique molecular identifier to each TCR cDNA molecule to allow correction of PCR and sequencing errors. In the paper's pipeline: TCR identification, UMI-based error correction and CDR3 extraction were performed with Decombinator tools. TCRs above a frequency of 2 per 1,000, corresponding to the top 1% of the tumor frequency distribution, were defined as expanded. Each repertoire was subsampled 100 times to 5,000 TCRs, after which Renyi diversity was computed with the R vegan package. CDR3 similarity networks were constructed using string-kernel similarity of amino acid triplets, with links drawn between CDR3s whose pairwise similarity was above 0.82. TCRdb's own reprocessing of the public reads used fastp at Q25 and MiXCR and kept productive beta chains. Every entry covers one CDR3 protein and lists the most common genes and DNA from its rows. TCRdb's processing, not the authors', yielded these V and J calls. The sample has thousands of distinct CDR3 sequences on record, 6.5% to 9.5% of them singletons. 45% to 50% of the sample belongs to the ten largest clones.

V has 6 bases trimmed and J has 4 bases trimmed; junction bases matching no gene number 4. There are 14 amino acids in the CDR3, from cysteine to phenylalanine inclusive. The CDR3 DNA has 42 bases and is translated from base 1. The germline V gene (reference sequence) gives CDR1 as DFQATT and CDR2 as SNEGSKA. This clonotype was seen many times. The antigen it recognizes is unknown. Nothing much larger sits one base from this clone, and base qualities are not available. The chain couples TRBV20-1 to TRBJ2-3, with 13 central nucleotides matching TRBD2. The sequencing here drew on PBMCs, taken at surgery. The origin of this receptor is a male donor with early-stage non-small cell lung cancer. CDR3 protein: CSATGLAGADTQYF. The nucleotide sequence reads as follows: TGCAGTGCCACCGGACTAGCGGGAGCAGATACGCAGTATTTT.